The next 8 T cell receptor beta chains were all read from a single sample in a study of tumor and adjacent non-tumor tissue in lung cancer. TCRbeta libraries were built with three rounds of nested PCR, modified from ARM-PCR. TCRdb independently ran MiXCR on the multiplex PCR reads; one entry per CDR3 protein. The sample contains tens of thousands of distinct CDR3 sequences, about 61% of which appear only once. This sample's RNA came from whole unsorted tissue. More than 3 cm separated this lung sample from the edge of the tumor. The specimen sequenced was distant non-tumor lung tissue. These receptors were obtained from a man between 65 and 80 years old with non-small cell lung cancer.

This clonotype was seen repeatedly, ten times or more. The genes are TRBV10-2 and TRBJ2-2; TRBD1 agrees at 7 bases. CDR1 is WSHSY and CDR2 is SAAADI in the germline V gene. This CDR3 has 15 residues. V shed 4 bases, J shed 0 bases, and the junction held 2 bases outside the gene matches. For the CDR3, the DNA is TGCGCCAGCAGTGGACAGGGCCCGAACACCGGGGAGCTGTTTTTT. Translated, it gives CASSGQGPNTGELFF.

Details on this clonotype: The junction and the germline gene differ at one end; a read error may be behind it. J is TRBJ2-5 and V is TRBV11-2; D gene ambiguous. From germline, CDR1 is SGHAT and CDR2 FQNNGV. CDR3 size: 14 residues. CDR3 amino acids: CASSLDSLRETHYF. The CDR3 region has the DNA TGTGCCAGCAGCTTAGATTCCTTACGAGAAACCCATTACTTC.

By share, this clonotype counts as medium-sized (0.01 to 0.1%). The rearrangement uses TRBV11-2 and TRBJ2-7, with 7 bases lining up with TRBD1. CDR1 and CDR2 (germline): SGHAT, FQNNGV. With V trimmed by 5 bases and J by 4 bases, 5 bases remained unmatched. The length of the CDR3 is 13 residues. The CDR3 coding sequence is TGTGCCAGCAGCCTCGGGACAGCTTACGAGCAGTACTTC. It encodes CASSLGTAYEQYF.

This chain connects TRBV6-2 or TRBV6-3 to TRBJ2-1, with TRBD1 matching 7 bases. V shed 11 bases, J shed 4 bases, and the junction held 11 bases outside the gene matches. Germline V lookup: CDR1 MNHEY, CDR2 SVGEGT. This CDR3 contains 14 residues. This CDR3 reads CAGRDPGQYNEQFF. In DNA, the CDR3 is TGTGCCGGCCGAGATCCGGGACAGTACAATGAGCAGTTCTTC.

The chain combines TRBV28 with TRBJ1-2; no reliable D call. CDR1 MDHEN and CDR2 SYDVKM come from the germline V gene. This CDR3 spans 14 amino acids. Trimming took 1 base from V and 5 from J, leaving 11 bases between them. The CDR3 coding sequence is TGTGCCAGCAGTTTATCTCTCCAGGTATATGGCTACACCTTC. Its translation: CASSLSLQVYGYTF.

This clonotype was seen ten or more times. The V call is TRBV5-4, the J call TRBJ2-3, with 7 bases that match TRBD1. The germline gives CDR1 SGHNT, CDR2 YYREEE (reference sequence). The CDR3 covers 17 residues. V shed 3 bases and J 4 bases; nucleotides not matched to a gene: 14. The CDR3 loop is CASSSDRHQGFADTQYF. The CDR3 DNA is TGTGCCAGCAGCTCGGACAGGCACCAAGGATTTGCAGATACGCAGTATTTT.

The genes are TRBV28 and TRBJ2-7; D not certain. Trimming took off 7 bases at V and 6 bases at J, with 10 bases between the two ends. Germline V gives CDR1 MDHEN, CDR2 SYDVKM. This CDR3 spans 11 amino acids. CDR3 nucleotides: TGTGCCAGCAACCGGATAGGCGAGCAGTACTTC. This gives the protein CASNRIGEQYF. Using reference TRBV28 and TRBJ2-7 for the parts outside the CDR3, the full variable domain is DVKVTQSSRYLVKRTGEKVFLECVQDMDHENMFWYRQDPGLGLRLIYFSYDVKMKEKGDIPEGYSVSREKKERFSLILESASTNQTSMYLCASNRIGEQYFGPGTRLTVT.

Concerning this clonotype itself: A much larger clone lies a single base off, so this may be a read error. The rearrangement links TRBV10-3 to TRBJ2-1, with TRBD1 matching 8 bases. Germline V gene data show CDR1 as ENHRY and CDR2 as SYGVKD. The CDR3 is 12 residues long. CDR3 coding DNA: TGTACCATCAGAGACAGGGGCTATGAGCAGTTCTTC. This gives the protein CTIRDRGYEQFF.